The clone carrying this TCR beta chain has a handful of counts. Its antigen remains unknown. These data are taken from a study of blood T cells in healthy people across ages. Study results and limitations: The unknown donor CMV status may have confounded expanded clonotype changes. A roughly linear age-dependent decrease characterized TCR beta diversity per million T cells.

The length of the CDR3 is 13 residues. Trimming cost V 5 bases and J 5 bases, with 13 bases left between them. Germline-derived CDR1 and CDR2 are SQVTM and ANQGSEA. The amount of total RNA extracted per sample was at least 6 micrograms. For the second PCR, which ran for roughly 6 to 11 cycles, a sample-barcoded 5' primer and a J-beta primer mix were used. All samples yielded 3 million or more CDR3-containing paired-end reads. MiXCR, applied by TCRdb to the 5' RACE reads, yields one record per CDR3 protein. The sample shows roughly 1.4 million distinct CDR3 sequences, 59% of them seen only once. The specimen sequenced was blood. The rearrangement links TRBV29-1 to TRBJ1-3; D is ambiguous. The receptor's source is a man between 18 and 35 years old in good health. The CDR3 is CSVQSGRRNTIYF. DNA of the CDR3: TGCAGCGTTCAGTCCGGCAGAAGAAACACCATATATTTT.